The 28 T cell receptor beta chains given below trace back to one sample, sequenced in a study of shared clonotypes between healthy human individuals. The repertoire was sequenced with immunoSEQ multiplex PCR; TCRdb's copy has only in-frame clones and lacks some. Of approximately 1.5 million clones listed, about 98% are singletons. The sample consisted of naive CD4+ T cells sorted from blood. The subset here: CD45RA+ positively selected. These receptors all come from a man aged 30-40 years in good health.

The chain employs TRBV11-2 and TRBJ2-7; TRBD2 agrees at 8 bases. The CDR3 contains 14 residues. Per the germline V gene, CDR1 is SGHAT and CDR2 is FQNNGV. J was trimmed by 3 bases and V by 5 bases; bases with no gene match: 6. DNA of the CDR3: TGTGCCAGCAGCCGGAACGGGAGGGACTACGAGCAGTACTTC. Amino acid sequence: CASSRNGRDYEQYF. Complete variable domain (other parts from reference TRBV11-2 and TRBJ2-7): EAGVAQSPRYKIIEKRQSVAFWCNPISGHATLYWYQQILGQGPKLLIQFQNNGVVDDSQLPKDRFSAERLKGVDSTLKIQPAKLEDSAVYLCASSRNGRDYEQYFGPGTRLTVT.

This clone came up once. The V gene is TRBV19, the J gene TRBJ2-2; the D call may be TRBD1 or TRBD2 (5 bases each). The CDR3 runs to 19 residues. The germline CDR1 and CDR2 sequences are LNHDA and SQIVND (reference sequence). Trimming took 5 bases from V and 3 from J, leaving 25 bases between them. CDR3 nucleotides: TGTGCCAGTAGTTTTCGTCCCGGGACCCAAACTAGGGACACCGGGGAGCTGTTTTTT. Amino acids: CASSFRPGTQTRDTGELFF.

About this clone itself: Other DNA sequences in the sample encode the same CDR3. The V gene is TRBV11-2, the J gene TRBJ1-5; weak D call: TRBD1 (5 bases). The germline V and J ends were trimmed by 1 base and 9 bases, with 7 bases remaining between them. Germline lookup yields CDR1 SGHAT and CDR2 FQNNGV. The CDR3 loop spans 12 amino acids. The DNA for the CDR3 is TGTGCCAGCAGCTTAGGGGGCGGGCCCCAGCATTTT. It yields the protein CASSLGGGPQHF.

Details on this clone: Within the sample, other DNA sequences also encode this same CDR3. The CDR3 DNA sequence: TGTGCCAGCAGCGCCGGGACAGTTAATCAGCCCCAGCATTTT. Protein: CASSAGTVNQPQHF. The V and J genes are TRBV9 and TRBJ1-5, with 7 bases that match TRBD1. Unmatched junction bases numbered 4, after V lost 3 bases and J lost 4 bases. Per germline, CDR1 SGDLS and CDR2 YYNGEE. This CDR3 contains 14 residues.

CDR3 protein: CASSEALYNEQFF. In DNA form, the CDR3 reads TGTGCCAGCAGTGAAGCTCTGTACAATGAGCAGTTCTTC. V gene TRBV2 combines with J gene TRBJ2-1; the D is unclear. CDR3 length: 13 amino acids. Germline V lookup: CDR1 SNHLY, CDR2 FYNNEI. The ends were cut back, 0 bases at V and 4 bases at J, with 4 bases in the middle.

As concerns this clone: Other DNA sequences in the sample encode the same CDR3. This chain uses TRBV6-1 with TRBJ2-5, with D uncertain. V lost 4 bases and J 5 bases, leaving 5 bases between the germline ends. Germline V gene sequence: CDR1 MNHNS, CDR2 SASEGT. CDR3 length equals 11 residues. The CDR3 DNA sequence: TGTGCCAGCAGTGCGCGGGAGACCCAGTACTTC. Protein: CASSARETQYF.

J is TRBJ2-5 and V is TRBV30; D remains ambiguous. This CDR3 comprises 13 residues. Trimming shortened V by 4 bases and J by 1 base, and 10 bases separated the two germline ends. The V gene's germline CDR1 is GTSNPN and CDR2 SVGIG (reference sequence). Here the CDR3 DNA reads TGTGCCTGGACTTCCTCAGCCCAAGAGACCCAGTACTTC. Residues: CAWTSSAQETQYF.

The V gene is TRBV6-5, the J gene TRBJ1-1; no clear D. Deletions cut 2 bases from V and 4 bases from J, with 14 bases between. The CDR3 is made up of 15 amino acids. Germline V gene lookup returns CDR1 MNHEY and CDR2 SVGAGI. CDR3 sequence reads: CASSYSRQLGTEAFF. The CDR3 nucleotides are TGTGCCAGCAGTTACAGTCGCCAGTTGGGCACTGAAGCTTTCTTT.

Concerning this clone itself: The DNA is left out, because the CDR3 cannot be placed on it with certainty; the CDR3 is given as TCRdb lists it. This chain links TRBV6-5 with TRBJ1-1; no DNA check was done on the table's D call, TRBD1. The CDR3 totals 14 residues, both ends included. The V gene's germline CDR1 is MNHEY and CDR2 SVGAGI. CDR3 region: CASSTSDRNTEAFF.

V gene TRBV28 combines with J gene TRBJ1-4; TRBD1 aligns across 11 bases. Germline lookup yields CDR1 MDHEN and CDR2 SYDVKM. The junction had 6 bases not matched to a gene; V was cut back by 7 bases and J by 8 bases. This CDR3 has 14 residues. CDR3 DNA: TGTGCCAGCAATCAGGACAGGGGGCGAGAAAAACTGTTTTTT. Amino acid sequence: CASNQDRGREKLFF.

The chain uses TRBV27 and TRBJ2-7; 7 bases line up with TRBD2. CDR3 size: 15 residues. The germline CDR1 and CDR2 sequences are MNHEY and SMNVEV (reference sequence). Trimming cost V 4 bases and J 0 bases; bases outside gene matches: 6. The CDR3 nucleotides read TGTGCCAGCAGTTCAGGAGCGGGACGCTCCTACGAGCAGTACTTC. Translated: CASSSGAGRSYEQYF.

V gene TRBV4-3 combines with J gene TRBJ1-2; D remains ambiguous. CDR3 size: 13 residues. V gave up 2 bases and J gave up 1 base, with 5 bases separating them. The germline gives CDR1 LGHNA, CDR2 YSLEER. This chain's CDR3 is CASSQRVNYGYTF. Written as DNA, the CDR3 is TGCGCCAGCAGCCAAAGAGTTAACTATGGCTACACCTTC.

The chain links TRBV5-4 to TRBJ1-4, with a possible D match to TRBD1 (6 bases). The CDR3 is made up of 16 amino acids. Per the germline V gene, CDR1 is SGHNT and CDR2 is YYREEE (reference sequence). V was clipped by 4 bases and J by 4 bases, with 17 bases between them. The CDR3 spells CASSTRRDTVNEKLFF. The CDR3 bases are TGTGCCAGCAGCACCCGGCGGGACACGGTTAATGAAAAACTGTTTTTT. Combining the CDR3 with reference TRBV5-4 and TRBJ1-4 gives the whole variable domain ETGVTQSPTHLIKTRGQQVTLRCSSQSGHNTVSWYQQALGQGPQFIFQYYREEENGRGNFPPRFSGLQFPNYSSELNVNALELDDSALYLCASSTRRDTVNEKLFFGSGTQLSVL.

The V gene is TRBV7-6, the J gene TRBJ2-3; the D is unclear. Germline-derived CDR1 and CDR2 are SGHVS and FNYEAQ. This CDR3 is built from 11 residues. The ends were cut back, 7 bases at V and 5 bases at J, with 7 bases in the middle. In DNA, the CDR3 is TGTGCCAGCACCCCTGGAGATACGCAGTATTTT. As protein: CASTPGDTQYF.

The chain couples TRBV5-1 to TRBJ1-1, with a weak D call TRBD1 (5 bases). CDR1 and CDR2 from the germline V gene are SGHRS and YFSETQ. The CDR3 extends over 17 amino acids. Between the trimmed V and J ends, which lost 1 base and 0 bases, there was a span of 16 bases. The CDR3 reads CASSLRTRSSMNTEAFF. The CDR3 DNA is TGCGCCAGCAGCTTGCGGACAAGGTCCTCGATGAACACTGAAGCTTTCTTT.

The J gene is TRBJ2-1, the V gene TRBV28; tentative D call: TRBD1 (7 bases). Trimming left V 4 bases short and J 0 bases short, with 13 bases between. The germline CDR1 and CDR2 sequences are MDHEN and SYDVKM. This CDR3 spans 16 amino acids. The DNA of the CDR3 is TGTGCCAGCAGTTCGAATCAGGGGGGCTCCTACAATGAGCAGTTCTTC. This translates into CASSSNQGGSYNEQFF.

The chain joins TRBV10-3 to TRBJ1-5; 12 nucleotides agree with TRBD1. With V trimmed by 6 bases and J by 4 bases, 4 bases remained unmatched. This CDR3 has 15 residues. Looked up from germline, CDR1 is ENHRY and CDR2 is SYGVKD. CDR3 loop: CAISRDRGPNQPQHF. Written as DNA, the CDR3 is TGTGCCATCAGCCGGGACAGGGGGCCAAATCAGCCCCAGCATTTT.

The chain combines TRBV14 with TRBJ2-5; D may be TRBD1 (6 bases). CDR1 is SGHDN and CDR2 is FVKESK in the germline V gene. This CDR3 contains 16 residues. V was pared by 4 bases and J by 5 bases, with 20 bases between. CDR3 DNA sequence: TGTGCCAGCAGCCCCCGAGGGGGATTGGGGTTTGAGACCCAGTACTTC. It specifies CASSPRGGLGFETQYF.

This rearrangement joins TRBV27 to TRBJ2-3; TRBD1 agrees at 7 bases. V shed 5 bases and J 0 bases; nucleotides not matched to a gene: 11. There are 17 residues in the CDR3. CDR1 MNHEY and CDR2 SMNVEV come from the germline V gene (reference sequence). CDR3 in DNA: TGTGCCAGCAGTCCATACCCTCCGGGACAGAGCACAGATACGCAGTATTTT. This translates into CASSPYPPGQSTDTQYF.

The chain couples TRBV5-1 to TRBJ2-7; the D gene is possibly TRBD1 (6 bases). CDR3 length equals 14 residues. Germline lookup yields CDR1 SGHRS and CDR2 YFSETQ. V lost 0 bases and J 4 bases, leaving 11 bases between the germline ends. CDR3 residues: CASSLAGTQYEQYF. The CDR3 region has the DNA TGCGCCAGCAGCTTGGCCGGGACACAGTACGAGCAGTACTTC.

The chain recombines TRBV18 with TRBJ2-7; 8 nucleotides match TRBD2. After removal of 2 bases from V and 6 bases from J, the junction contained 15 bases not matched to a gene. The CDR3 sequence is 17 residues long. In germline, CDR1 is KGHSH, CDR2 LQKENI. In DNA, the CDR3 is TGTGCCAGCTCACCAATGAATTCGGGAGGGCTTCTGTCCGAGCAGTACTTC. Protein: CASSPMNSGGLLSEQYF.

This rearrangement joins TRBV6-6 to TRBJ1-5; D is uncertain. Trimming removed 3 bases at V and 0 bases at J, with 12 bases between. The length of the CDR3 is 16 residues. The germline V gene has CDR1 MNHNY and CDR2 SVGAGI (reference sequence). CDR3 in amino acids: CASSYMGQDSNQPQHF. Here the CDR3 DNA reads TGTGCCAGCAGTTATATGGGCCAAGATAGCAATCAGCCCCAGCATTTT.

This clone was observed a single time. The V call is TRBV19, the J call TRBJ2-7; tentative D call: TRBD1 (5 bases). Germline CDR1 and CDR2: LNHDA and SQIVND (reference sequence). CDR3 length equals 14 residues. The V end lost 5 bases, the J end lost 2 bases, and 13 bases lay between the germline ends. The CDR3 protein is CASSVQTDTYEQYF. In DNA, the CDR3 is TGTGCCAGTAGTGTTCAGACAGATACCTACGAGCAGTACTTC. Looking up the rest from reference TRBV19 and TRBJ2-7 gives the full variable domain: DGGITQSPKYLFRKEGQNVTLSCEQNLNHDAMYWYRQDPGQGLRLIYYSQIVNDFQKGDIAEGYSVSREKKESFPLTVTSAQKNPTAFYLCASSVQTDTYEQYFGPGTRLTVT.

Concerning this clone itself: Other DNA sequences in this specimen translate into the identical CDR3. The CDR3, as DNA: TGCGCCAGCAGCGGGCTATCGAACACCGGGGAGCTGTTTTTT. Amino acids: CASSGLSNTGELFF. The chain links TRBV5-1 to TRBJ2-2; D is uncertain. The germline V gene encodes CDR1 SGHRS and CDR2 YFSETQ. V was pared by 4 bases and J by 0 bases, with 7 bases between. CDR3 length: 14 amino acids.

The chain uses TRBV28 and TRBJ2-7; 7 bases agree with TRBD1. Germline-derived CDR1 and CDR2 are MDHEN and SYDVKM. After removal of 5 bases from V and 2 bases from J, the junction contained 6 bases not matched to a gene. The CDR3 runs 14 residues. The CDR3 DNA sequence: TGTGCCAGCAGTGGACAGGTGACAACCTACGAGCAGTACTTC. Residues: CASSGQVTTYEQYF.

This rearrangement joins TRBV7-2 to TRBJ2-5; possible D gene TRBD2, 6 bases. Germline CDR1 reads SGHTA; CDR2 reads FQGNSA. Trimming took 3 bases from V and 4 from J, leaving 15 bases between them. CDR3 length: 15 amino acids. The CDR3 here is CASSFSGWGGETQYF. DNA for the CDR3: TGTGCCAGCAGCTTCTCCGGGTGGGGAGGAGAGACCCAGTACTTC.

The V gene is TRBV19, the J gene TRBJ2-1, with 11 nucleotides matching TRBD2. The CDR3 runs to 16 residues. Germline trimming cut 3 bases from V and 4 bases from J; bases unmatched to any gene: 5. Germline CDR1 and CDR2: LNHDA and SQIVND (reference sequence). This chain's CDR3 is CASSISSGRLYNEQFF. CDR3 coding DNA: TGTGCCAGTAGTATCTCTAGCGGGAGGTTATACAATGAGCAGTTCTTC.

This chain connects TRBV19 to TRBJ2-7; D ambiguous. This CDR3 has 13 residues. The germline V gene has CDR1 LNHDA and CDR2 SQIVND (reference sequence). Trimming took 3 bases from V and 3 from J, leaving 9 bases between them. For the CDR3, the DNA is TGTGCCAGTAGTATGAGTACCGGCTACGAGCAGTACTTC. Translating gives CASSMSTGYEQYF.